This T cell receptor (beta chain) was recovered during a study of blood T cell repertoires in COVID-19. For the study at large: Collection of acute and convalescent COVID-19 samples took place in the United States, Italy and Spain.

The V end lost 8 bases, the J end lost 7 bases, and 17 bases lay between the germline ends. The CDR3 has 13 amino acids. From germline, CDR1 is LNHDA and CDR2 SQIVND (reference sequence). TCRdb's table, derived via immunoSEQ multiplex PCR, lists solely in-frame clones and lacks some. The profile shows over 45,000 clones, around 80% of them singletons. V usage is TRBV19 and J usage is TRBJ1-2; TRBD1 might be the D (6 bases). The specimen sequenced was peripheral blood. This sequence was found in a man between 65 and 79 years old with acute or convalescent COVID-19. CDR3 residues: CASSTTGNSGYTF. The CDR3 DNA follows: TGTGCCAGTTCTACAACAGGGAATAGTGGCTACACCTTC. Complete variable domain (other parts from reference TRBV19 and TRBJ1-2): DGGITQSPKYLFRKEGQNVTLSCEQNLNHDAMYWYRQDPGQGLRLIYYSQIVNDFQKGDIAEGYSVSREKKESFPLTVTSAQKNPTAFYLCASSTTGNSGYTFGSGTRLTVV.